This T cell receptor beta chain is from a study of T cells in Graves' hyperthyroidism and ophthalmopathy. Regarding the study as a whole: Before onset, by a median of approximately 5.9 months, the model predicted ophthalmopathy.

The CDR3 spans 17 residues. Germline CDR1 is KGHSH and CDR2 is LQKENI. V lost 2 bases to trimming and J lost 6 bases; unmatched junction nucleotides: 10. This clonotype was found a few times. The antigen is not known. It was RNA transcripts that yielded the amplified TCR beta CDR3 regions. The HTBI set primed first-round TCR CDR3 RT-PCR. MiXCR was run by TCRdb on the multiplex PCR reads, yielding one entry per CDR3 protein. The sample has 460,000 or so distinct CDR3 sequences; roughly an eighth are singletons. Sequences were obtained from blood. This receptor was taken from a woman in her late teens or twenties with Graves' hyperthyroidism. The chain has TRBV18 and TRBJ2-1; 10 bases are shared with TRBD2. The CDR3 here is CASSPTGSGRALNEQFF. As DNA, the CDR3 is TGTGCCAGCTCACCAACTGGGAGCGGGAGGGCCCTCAATGAGCAGTTCTTC.